A single sample gave rise to the 21 T cell receptor beta chains below, sequenced in a study of siplizumab effects on memory and regulatory T cells. The method was immunoSEQ multiplex PCR; TCRdb's version includes in-frame clones alone and lacks a portion of them. Here the sample spans 110,000 or so clones, over 85% being singletons. The specimen sequenced was non-Treg CD4+ T cells sorted from blood. The receptors shown here come from a human donor in good health.

This clone appeared once. CDR3 nucleotide sequence: TGTGCCAGCTCACCACTGGGAGGTTTCTACGAGCAGTACTTC. Its protein is CASSPLGGFYEQYF. The gene calls are TRBV18 and TRBJ2-7, with D perhaps matching TRBD2 (6 bases). This CDR3 spans 14 amino acids. Trimming removed 1 base at V and 3 bases at J, with 10 bases between. Germline CDR1 is KGHSH and CDR2 is LQKENI.

The chain combines TRBV7-2 with TRBJ2-7; 14 positions match TRBD2. The CDR3 extends over 17 amino acids. The V and J ends lost 5 bases and 2 bases, in that order; junction bases with no gene match: 8. The germline CDR1 and CDR2 sequences are SGHTA and FQGNSA. CDR3 region: CASSLGLAGGPTYEQYF. The CDR3 DNA follows: TGTGCCAGCAGCCTTGGACTAGCGGGGGGCCCTACCTACGAGCAGTACTTC.

The table lists this clone with a few counts. The J gene is TRBJ1-1, the V gene TRBV7-9; D gene unclear. Germline V gene lookup returns CDR1 SEHNR and CDR2 FQNEAQ (reference sequence). V was clipped by 3 bases and J by 2 bases, with 10 bases between them. The CDR3 runs 14 residues. The CDR3, as DNA: TGTGCCAGCAGCTTGAAAGGTCCCAACACTGAAGCTTTCTTT. Its protein product is CASSLKGPNTEAFF.

The chain is built from TRBV9 and TRBJ2-3; perhaps TRBD2 as D (7 bases). The CDR3 extends over 16 amino acids. Trimming left V 0 bases short and J 2 bases short, with 13 bases between. Germline CDR1 and CDR2: SGDLS and YYNGEE. The CDR3 is CASSVAGGPHTDTQYF. In nucleotides, the CDR3 is TGTGCCAGCAGCGTAGCGGGGGGCCCCCACACAGATACGCAGTATTTT.

Here the CDR3 DNA reads TGTGCCAGCAGCCCTAGGACTAGCGGTGGCGAGACCCAGTACTTC. Translating it yields CASSPRTSGGETQYF. The rearrangement links TRBV9 to TRBJ2-5; 10 bases fit TRBD2. CDR3 length: 15 amino acids. Germline values: CDR1 SGDLS, CDR2 YYNGEE. V was clipped by 4 bases and J by 5 bases; unmatched bases: 8.

V gene TRBV5-4 combines with J gene TRBJ2-1; 11 nucleotides match TRBD2. Trimming removed 4 bases from V and 6 bases from J; junction bases left unmatched: 3. The CDR3 extends over 14 amino acids. CDR1 and CDR2 (germline): SGHNT, YYREEE (reference sequence). CDR3 protein: CASSIGLAGNEQFF. In DNA form, the CDR3 reads TGTGCCAGCAGCATCGGACTAGCGGGCAATGAGCAGTTCTTC.

The chain has TRBV4-1 and TRBJ2-5; D may correspond to TRBD1 or TRBD2 (5 bases each). Per germline, CDR1 MGHRA and CDR2 YSYEKL. This CDR3 comprises 15 residues. V lost 2 bases and J 2 bases, leaving 12 bases between the germline ends. CDR3 in DNA: TGCGCCAGCAGCCAACTTAGTGGGGGACAAGAGACCCAGTACTTC. Translating gives CASSQLSGGQETQYF.

In its sample, this clone was seen a few times. The V call is TRBV7-3, the J call TRBJ1-1; D remains ambiguous. The germline V gene has CDR1 SGHTA and CDR2 FQGTGA. V was clipped by 0 bases and J by 5 bases, with 7 bases between them. The CDR3 sequence is 13 residues long. The CDR3 DNA is TGTGCCAGCAGCTTAACTGAAAGGACTGAAGCTTTCTTT. Its protein product is CASSLTERTEAFF.

This clone was picked up a small number of times. This chain links TRBV14 with TRBJ1-1; TRBD1 might be the D (6 bases). The CDR3 consists of 12 residues. The V end was cut by 7 bases, the J end by 5 bases, with 11 bases between. CDR1 and CDR2 from the germline V gene are SGHDN and FVKESK. Here the CDR3 DNA reads TGTGCCAGCAACAAGGGGGGTACTGAAGCTTTCTTT. It is translated as CASNKGGTEAFF.

The genes are TRBV6-5 and TRBJ2-5; D might be TRBD1 (6 bases). V shed 4 bases and J shed 1 base, with 16 bases lying between them. CDR3 length: 16 residues. Per germline, CDR1 MNHEY and CDR2 SVGAGI. CDR3 DNA sequence: TGTGCCAGCAGTTTGGGGGCAGCTTCATTCCAAGAGACCCAGTACTTC. Translation gives CASSLGAASFQETQYF.

The chain uses TRBV5-6 and TRBJ2-7; D is possibly TRBD2 (7 bases). This CDR3 contains 15 residues. Trimming shortened V by 3 bases and J by 5 bases, and 18 bases separated the two germline ends. CDR1 is SGHDT, CDR2 YYEEEE, per germline. CDR3 sequence reads: CASSWGGRYTHEQYF. Written as DNA, the CDR3 is TGTGCCAGCAGCTGGGGGGGCAGATACACTCACGAGCAGTACTTC. The variable domain in full, completed from reference TRBV5-6 and TRBJ2-7, reads DAGVTQSPTHLIKTRGQQVTLRCSPKSGHDTVSWYQQALGQGPQFIFQYYEEEERQRGNFPDRFSGHQFPNYSSELNVNALLLGDSALYLCASSWGGRYTHEQYFGPGTRLTVT.

The V and J genes are TRBV6-5 and TRBJ1-2; unclear D gene. The V and J ends lost 6 bases and 8 bases respectively, with 16 bases between them. The CDR3 has 13 residues. Germline V CDR1 and CDR2: MNHEY, SVGAGI. DNA of the CDR3: TGTGCCAGCAGACCCGTGGGGATGGGGGGCTACACCTTC. It encodes CASRPVGMGGYTF.

The CDR3 coding sequence is TGTGCCAGCAGTTATCCGGGGCGCGACGAGCAGTACTTC. Encoded protein: CASSYPGRDEQYF. The rearrangement uses TRBV6-6 and TRBJ2-7; D possibly uses TRBD1 or TRBD2 (5 bases each). Germline loops: CDR1 MNHNY, CDR2 SVGAGI (reference sequence). Trimming stripped 3 bases from V and 5 bases from J, with 11 bases between. The CDR3 is made up of 13 amino acids.

This chain joins TRBV23-1 and TRBJ2-5; D assignment may be TRBD1 or TRBD2 (5 bases each). TRBV23-1 is labeled an ORF, and its function is uncertain. The CDR3 consists of 14 residues. The germline V and J ends were trimmed by 7 bases and 1 base, with 13 bases remaining between them. CDR3: CASTHRDPQETQYF. The CDR3 bases are TGCGCCAGCACTCACCGGGACCCCCAAGAGACCCAGTACTTC.

The J gene is TRBJ1-5, the V gene TRBV9; D remains unclear. V lost 1 base to trimming and J lost 2 bases, with 10 bases between them. The length of the CDR3 is 15 residues. The V gene's germline CDR1 is SGDLS and CDR2 YYNGEE. The CDR3 bases are TGTGCCAGCAGCGTATCTAGTAGCGGCAATCAGCCCCAGCATTTT. Residues: CASSVSSSGNQPQHF.

This clone was detected only once. The V gene is TRBV4-1, the J gene TRBJ1-6; a possible D gene is TRBD1 (6 bases). The CDR3 length is 17 residues. With 1 base removed from V and 7 bases from J, the gap between germline ends came to 17 bases. Germline V gives CDR1 MGHRA, CDR2 YSYEKL. CDR3 in DNA: TGCGCCAGCAGCCAAGGTGGGGGCCGGGGCCGAAATTCACCCCTCCACTTT. This translates into CASSQGGGRGRNSPLHF.

The chain carries TRBV30 and TRBJ1-1; no clear D. Looked up from germline, CDR1 is GTSNPN and CDR2 is SVGIG (reference sequence). V was shortened by 3 bases and J by 4 bases, with 18 bases between the two germline ends. This CDR3 has 15 residues. Here the CDR3 reads CAWRGMSRDATEAFF. In nucleotides, the CDR3 is TGTGCCTGGAGAGGTATGTCAAGAGACGCCACTGAAGCTTTCTTT.

The V and J genes are TRBV7-2 and TRBJ1-5; 7 nucleotides align to TRBD1. The CDR3 extends over 16 amino acids. Germline CDR1 is SGHTA and CDR2 is FQGNSA. V gave up 4 bases and J gave up 4 bases; unmatched junction bases: 10. CDR3 amino acids: CASSSQGGEWNQPQHF. The CDR3 DNA reads as TGTGCCAGCAGCTCTCAGGGGGGAGAGTGGAATCAGCCCCAGCATTTT.

The rearrangement links TRBV5-1 to TRBJ1-2, with D possibly TRBD1 on 5 matching bases. The CDR3 has 14 residues. Trimming stripped 3 bases from V and 4 bases from J, with 13 bases between. The germline V gene encodes CDR1 SGHRS and CDR2 YFSETQ. CDR3 residues: CASSSSPGLYGYTF. The CDR3, as DNA: TGCGCCAGCAGCTCTTCTCCAGGGCTCTATGGCTACACCTTC.

The chain combines TRBV11-2 with TRBJ2-7; TRBD2 aligns across 10 bases. Trimming removed 7 bases from V and 5 bases from J; junction bases left unmatched: 5. Per the germline V gene, CDR1 is SGHAT and CDR2 is FQNNGV. CDR3 length: 13 residues. CDR3 residues: CASKKSGGDEQYF. The CDR3 DNA follows: TGTGCCAGCAAGAAAAGCGGGGGGGACGAGCAGTACTTC. Full variable domain (outside the CDR3, taken from reference TRBV11-2 and TRBJ2-7): EAGVAQSPRYKIIEKRQSVAFWCNPISGHATLYWYQQILGQGPKLLIQFQNNGVVDDSQLPKDRFSAERLKGVDSTLKIQPAKLEDSAVYLCASKKSGGDEQYFGPGTRLTVT.

The genes are TRBV18 and TRBJ1-2, with D maybe TRBD1 (5 bases). Germline CDR1 reads KGHSH; CDR2 reads LQKENI. With 3 bases removed from V and 4 bases from J, the gap between germline ends came to 9 bases. CDR3 length: 13 amino acids. The CDR3 spells CASSPRTLYGYTF. The CDR3 nucleotides are TGTGCCAGCTCACCCCGGACACTCTATGGCTACACCTTC.